This T cell receptor beta chain stems from a study of siplizumab effects on memory and regulatory T cells. Study-wide results and limits: For mappable alloreactive CD4+ clones, the mean Treg-derived fraction was less than 70% with siplizumab and approximately 27% in controls.

Assays examined roughly 9.2 x 10^4 TCR templates per sample. Clones were sequenced by immunoSEQ multiplex PCR, and TCRdb holds only the in-frame ones, with some missing. The sample lists 80,000 to 130,000 clones, 94% seen once, with approximately 0.58% in the top ten. Worth noting for this clone: What it recognizes is unknown.

The V end lost 3 bases, the J end lost 1 base, and 12 bases lay between the germline ends. CDR1 and CDR2 from the germline V gene are KGHSH and LQKENI. The CDR3 spans 15 residues. The clonotype was recovered from a human donor in good health. J is TRBJ1-1 and V is TRBV18, with D maybe TRBD1 (5 bases). The material sequenced was Tregs sorted from blood. This CDR3 is CASSPRGGTNTEAFF. CDR3 DNA sequence: TGTGCCAGCTCACCGCGCGGAGGGACGAACACTGAAGCTTTCTTT.